This T cell receptor (beta chain) derives from a study of T cell responses to AZD1222 COVID-19 vaccine. Study-wide background: Second-dose intervals near 4 or 12 weeks were combined. General study findings and limits: Clonal diversity was possibly underestimated, and the donors were mostly white British, with more females.

Clones were sequenced by immunoSEQ multiplex PCR, and TCRdb holds only the in-frame ones, with some missing. The repertoire has 95,000 to 150,000 clones, 75% to 90% of them found once; the top ten carry 4.5% to 6%. As to this clone: As yet, its antigen is unknown.

This TCR came from an adult in good health. This material consisted of peripheral blood, taken on day 0 of AZD1222 vaccination.

CDR3: CASSWGGSYEQYF. DNA of the CDR3: TGTGCCAGCAGTTGGGGGGGCAGTTACGAGCAGTACTTC. This chain links TRBV12-3 or TRBV12-4 with TRBJ2-7, with D perhaps matching TRBD2 (7 bases). This CDR3 is 13 amino acids long. V was cut by 4 bases and J by 4 bases, with 11 bases left in between.